This TCR beta chain was found in a study of blood T cells in healthy people across ages. A second roughly 6 to 12 cycle PCR used barcoded and J-beta primers. One entry per CDR3 protein, called by TCRdb with MiXCR from the 5' RACE reads. Of about a million distinct CDR3 sequences in the sample, roughly 48% were seen once. The CDR3 has 15 amino acids. The clonotype originates from a man in his thirties or forties in good health. Material: blood. The V and J genes are TRBV21-1 and TRBJ2-7; the table's D call of TRBD1 was not tested on the DNA. TRBV21-1 is marked as a pseudogene. The CDR3, as DNA: TGTGCCAGCAGCAAAATGTTGGGGGATTTCCACGAGCAGTACTTC. Its protein is CASSKMLGDFHEQYF.